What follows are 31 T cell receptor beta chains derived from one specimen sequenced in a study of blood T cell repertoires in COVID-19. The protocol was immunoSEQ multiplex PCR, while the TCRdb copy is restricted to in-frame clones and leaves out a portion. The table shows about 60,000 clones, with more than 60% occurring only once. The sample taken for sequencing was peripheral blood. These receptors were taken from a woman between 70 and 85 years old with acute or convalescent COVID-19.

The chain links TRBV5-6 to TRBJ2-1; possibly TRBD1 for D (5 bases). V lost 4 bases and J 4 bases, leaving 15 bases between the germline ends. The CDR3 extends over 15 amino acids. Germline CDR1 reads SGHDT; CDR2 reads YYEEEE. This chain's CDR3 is CASSPVGGQYNEQFF. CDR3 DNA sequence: TGTGCCAGCAGCCCGGTAGGCGGACAATACAATGAGCAGTTCTTC.

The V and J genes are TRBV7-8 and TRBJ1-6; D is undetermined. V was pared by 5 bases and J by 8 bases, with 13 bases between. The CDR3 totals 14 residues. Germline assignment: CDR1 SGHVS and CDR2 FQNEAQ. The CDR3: CASSEAKPDSPLHF. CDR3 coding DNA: TGTGCCAGCAGCGAAGCTAAACCTGATTCACCCCTCCACTTT.

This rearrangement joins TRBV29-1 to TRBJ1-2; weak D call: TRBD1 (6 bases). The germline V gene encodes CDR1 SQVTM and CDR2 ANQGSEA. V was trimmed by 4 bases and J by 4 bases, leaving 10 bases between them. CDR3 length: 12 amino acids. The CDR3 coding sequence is TGCAGCGTTGCTAGGGGGAGCTATGGCTACACCTTC. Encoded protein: CSVARGSYGYTF.

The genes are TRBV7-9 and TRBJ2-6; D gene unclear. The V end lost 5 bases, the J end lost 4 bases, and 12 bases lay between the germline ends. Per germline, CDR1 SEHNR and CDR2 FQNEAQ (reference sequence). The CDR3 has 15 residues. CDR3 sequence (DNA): TGTGCCAGCAGCCCTACAGTGACCGGGGCCAACGTCCTGACTTTC. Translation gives CASSPTVTGANVLTF.

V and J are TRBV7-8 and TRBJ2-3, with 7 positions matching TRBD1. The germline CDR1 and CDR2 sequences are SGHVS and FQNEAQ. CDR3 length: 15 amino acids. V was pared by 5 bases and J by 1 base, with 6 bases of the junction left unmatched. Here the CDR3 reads CASSKGQAGTDTQYF. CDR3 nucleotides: TGTGCCAGCAGCAAAGGACAGGCCGGCACAGATACGCAGTATTTT. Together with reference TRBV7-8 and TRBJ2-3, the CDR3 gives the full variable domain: GAGVSQSPRYKVAKRGQDVALRCDPISGHVSLFWYQQALGQGPEFLTYFQNEAQLDKSGLPSDRFFAERPEGSVSTLKIQRTQQEDSAVYLCASSKGQAGTDTQYFGPGTRLTVL.

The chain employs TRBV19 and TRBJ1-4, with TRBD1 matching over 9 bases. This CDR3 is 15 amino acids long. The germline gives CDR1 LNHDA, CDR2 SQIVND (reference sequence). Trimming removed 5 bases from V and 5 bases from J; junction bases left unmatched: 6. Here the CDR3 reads CASSSAGTGNEKLFF. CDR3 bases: TGTGCCAGTAGTTCCGCCGGGACAGGGAATGAAAAACTGTTTTTT.

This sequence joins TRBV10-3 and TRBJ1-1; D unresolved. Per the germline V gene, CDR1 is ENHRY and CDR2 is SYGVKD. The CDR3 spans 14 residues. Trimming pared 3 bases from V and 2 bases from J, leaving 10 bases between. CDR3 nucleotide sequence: TGTGCCATCAGTGATTTAAACATAAACACTGAAGCTTTCTTT. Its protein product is CAISDLNINTEAFF.

The CDR3 coding sequence is TGTGCCAGCAGCTTAGCGCTAACAGGGGTGGCGGAGACCCAGTACTTC. It yields the protein CASSLALTGVAETQYF. The chain links TRBV7-9 to TRBJ2-5, with TRBD1 matching 7 bases. This CDR3 has 16 amino acids. CDR1 SEHNR and CDR2 FQNEAQ come from the germline V gene (reference sequence). V was pared by 0 bases and J by 5 bases, with 9 bases of the junction left unmatched.

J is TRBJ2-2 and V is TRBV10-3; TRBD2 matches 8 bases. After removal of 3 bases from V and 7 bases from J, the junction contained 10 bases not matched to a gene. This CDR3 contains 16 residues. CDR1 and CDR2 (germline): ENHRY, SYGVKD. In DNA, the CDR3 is TGTGCCATCAGTGACTTGGCGGGGGGCTTAGGCGGGGAGCTGTTTTTT. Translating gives CAISDLAGGLGGELFF.

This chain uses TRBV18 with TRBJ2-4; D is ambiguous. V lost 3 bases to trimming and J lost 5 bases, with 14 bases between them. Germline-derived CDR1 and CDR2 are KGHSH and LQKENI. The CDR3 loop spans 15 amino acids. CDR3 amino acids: CASSPPSSPENIQYF. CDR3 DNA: TGTGCCAGCTCACCTCCCTCGTCCCCGGAAAACATTCAGTACTTC.

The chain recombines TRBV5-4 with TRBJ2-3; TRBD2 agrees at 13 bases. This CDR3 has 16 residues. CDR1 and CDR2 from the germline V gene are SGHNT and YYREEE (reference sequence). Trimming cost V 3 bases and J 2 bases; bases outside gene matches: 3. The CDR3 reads CASSSGLAGSTDTQYF. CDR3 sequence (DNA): TGTGCCAGCAGCTCGGGACTAGCGGGATCCACAGATACGCAGTATTTT.

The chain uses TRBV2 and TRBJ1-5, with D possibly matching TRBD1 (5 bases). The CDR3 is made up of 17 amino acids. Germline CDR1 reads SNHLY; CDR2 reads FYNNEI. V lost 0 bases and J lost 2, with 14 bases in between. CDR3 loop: CASSEALGGRGNQPQHF. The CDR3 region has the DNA TGTGCCAGCAGTGAAGCGCTCGGGGGTCGGGGCAATCAGCCCCAGCATTTT.

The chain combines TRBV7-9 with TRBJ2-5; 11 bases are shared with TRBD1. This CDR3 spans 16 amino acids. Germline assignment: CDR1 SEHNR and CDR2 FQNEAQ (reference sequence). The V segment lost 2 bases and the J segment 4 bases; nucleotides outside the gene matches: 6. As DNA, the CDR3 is TGTGCCAGCAGCTTATCGGGACAGGGGGTAAGAGAGACCCAGTACTTC. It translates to CASSLSGQGVRETQYF.

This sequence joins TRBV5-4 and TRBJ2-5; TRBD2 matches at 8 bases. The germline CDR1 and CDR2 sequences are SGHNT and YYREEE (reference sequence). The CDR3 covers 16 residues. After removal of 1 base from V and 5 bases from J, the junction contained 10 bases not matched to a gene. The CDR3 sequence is CASSLTYGGGPETQYF. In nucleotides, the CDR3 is TGTGCCAGCAGCTTGACCTACGGCGGGGGGCCCGAGACCCAGTACTTC. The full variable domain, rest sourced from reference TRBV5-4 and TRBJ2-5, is ETGVTQSPTHLIKTRGQQVTLRCSSQSGHNTVSWYQQALGQGPQFIFQYYREEENGRGNFPPRFSGLQFPNYSSELNVNALELDDSALYLCASSLTYGGGPETQYFGPGTRLLVL.

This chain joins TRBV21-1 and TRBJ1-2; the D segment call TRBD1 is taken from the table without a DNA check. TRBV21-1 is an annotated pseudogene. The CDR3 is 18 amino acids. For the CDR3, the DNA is TGTGCCAGCAGCAAAGTAGGTACAGGGCATCCCCAACCTTATGGCTACACCTTC. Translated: CASSKVGTGHPQPYGYTF.

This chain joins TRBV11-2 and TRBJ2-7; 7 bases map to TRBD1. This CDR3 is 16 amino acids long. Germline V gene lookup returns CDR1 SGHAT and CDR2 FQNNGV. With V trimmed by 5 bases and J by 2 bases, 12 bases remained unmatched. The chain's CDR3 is CASSILQTGPTYEQYF. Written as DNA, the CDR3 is TGTGCCAGCAGCATCCTCCAGACAGGGCCGACCTACGAGCAGTACTTC.

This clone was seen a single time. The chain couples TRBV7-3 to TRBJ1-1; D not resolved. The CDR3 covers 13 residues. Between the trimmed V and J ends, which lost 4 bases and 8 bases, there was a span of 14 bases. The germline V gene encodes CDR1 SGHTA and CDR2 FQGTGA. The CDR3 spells CASSSEAGDEAFF. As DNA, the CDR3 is TGTGCCAGCAGCTCAGAGGCGGGTGACGAAGCTTTCTTT.

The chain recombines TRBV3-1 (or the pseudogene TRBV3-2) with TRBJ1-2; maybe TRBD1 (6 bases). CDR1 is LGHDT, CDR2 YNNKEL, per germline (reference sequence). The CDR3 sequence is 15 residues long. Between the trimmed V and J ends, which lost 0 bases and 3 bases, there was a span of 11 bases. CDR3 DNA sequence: TGTGCCAGCAGCCAAGATAGAACAGGGTACTATGGCTACACCTTC. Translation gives CASSQDRTGYYGYTF.

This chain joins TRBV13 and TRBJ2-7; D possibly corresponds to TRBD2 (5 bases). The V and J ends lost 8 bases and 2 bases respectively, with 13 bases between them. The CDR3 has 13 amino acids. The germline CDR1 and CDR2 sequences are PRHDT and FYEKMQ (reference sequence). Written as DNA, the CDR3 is TGTGCCAGCTTATTAGAGGGCACCTACGAGCAGTACTTC. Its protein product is CASLLEGTYEQYF.

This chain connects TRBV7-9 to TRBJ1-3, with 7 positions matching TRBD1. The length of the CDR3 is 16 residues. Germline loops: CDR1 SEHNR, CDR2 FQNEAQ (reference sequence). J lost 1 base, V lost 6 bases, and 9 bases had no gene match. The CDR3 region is CASSLHTTGSGNTIYF. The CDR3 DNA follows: TGTGCCAGCAGTCTGCATACGACAGGGTCTGGAAACACCATATATTTT.

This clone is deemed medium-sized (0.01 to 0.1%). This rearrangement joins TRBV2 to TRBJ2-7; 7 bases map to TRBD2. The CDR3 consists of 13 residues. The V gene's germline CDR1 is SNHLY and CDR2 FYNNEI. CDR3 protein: CASREGLGYEQYF. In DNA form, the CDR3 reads TGTGCGTCGAGGGAGGGCCTAGGCTACGAGCAGTACTTC.

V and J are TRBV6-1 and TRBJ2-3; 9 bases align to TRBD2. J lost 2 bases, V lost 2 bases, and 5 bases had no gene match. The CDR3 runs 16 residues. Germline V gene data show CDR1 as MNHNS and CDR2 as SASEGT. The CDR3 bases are TGTGCCAGCAGTGAATGGATAGCGGGGGCCACAGATACGCAGTATTTT. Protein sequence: CASSEWIAGATDTQYF.

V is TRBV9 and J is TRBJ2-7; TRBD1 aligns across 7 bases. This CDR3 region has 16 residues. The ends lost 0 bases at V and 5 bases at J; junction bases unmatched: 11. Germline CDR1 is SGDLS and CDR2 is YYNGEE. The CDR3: CASSVAPDRVRDEQYF. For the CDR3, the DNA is TGTGCCAGCAGCGTAGCCCCAGACAGGGTCCGGGACGAGCAGTACTTC.

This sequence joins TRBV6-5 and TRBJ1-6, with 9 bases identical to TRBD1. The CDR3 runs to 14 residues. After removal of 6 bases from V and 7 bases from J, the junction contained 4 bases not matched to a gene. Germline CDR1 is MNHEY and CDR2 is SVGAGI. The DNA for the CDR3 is TGTGCCAGCAGCTTGGACAGGGGAAATTCACCCCTCCACTTT. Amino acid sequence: CASSLDRGNSPLHF.

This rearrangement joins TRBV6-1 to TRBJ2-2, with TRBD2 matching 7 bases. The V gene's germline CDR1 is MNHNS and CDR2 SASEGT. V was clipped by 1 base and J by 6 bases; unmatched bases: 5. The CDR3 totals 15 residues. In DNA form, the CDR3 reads TGTGCCAGCAGTGAAGAGTCGGGGAGGGCCGGGGAGCTGTTTTTT. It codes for CASSEESGRAGELFF.

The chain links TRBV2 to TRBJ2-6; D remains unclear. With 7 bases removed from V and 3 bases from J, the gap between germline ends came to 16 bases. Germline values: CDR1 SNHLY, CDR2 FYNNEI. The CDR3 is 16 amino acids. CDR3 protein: CASTGDRVFGANVLTF. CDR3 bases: TGTGCCAGCACCGGAGACCGGGTCTTTGGGGCCAACGTCCTGACTTTC.

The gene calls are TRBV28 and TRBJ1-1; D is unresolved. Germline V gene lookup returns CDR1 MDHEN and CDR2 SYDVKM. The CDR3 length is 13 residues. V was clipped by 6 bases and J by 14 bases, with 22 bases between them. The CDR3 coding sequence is TGTGCCAGCAGAAGTGGTGTTTCCGATATCGCGTTCTTT. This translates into CASRSGVSDIAFF.

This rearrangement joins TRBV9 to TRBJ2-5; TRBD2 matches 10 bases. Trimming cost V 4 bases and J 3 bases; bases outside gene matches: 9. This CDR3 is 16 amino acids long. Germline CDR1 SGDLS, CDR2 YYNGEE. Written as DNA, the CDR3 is TGTGCCAGCAGCCCGAACCCTAGCGGGGGTGAAGAGACCCAGTACTTC. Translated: CASSPNPSGGEETQYF.

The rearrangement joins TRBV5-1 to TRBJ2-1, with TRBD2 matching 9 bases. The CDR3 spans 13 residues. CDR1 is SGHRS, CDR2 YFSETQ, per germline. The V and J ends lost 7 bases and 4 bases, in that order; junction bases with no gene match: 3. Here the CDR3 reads CASQAGGYNEQFF. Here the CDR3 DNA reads TGCGCCAGCCAGGCGGGGGGGTACAATGAGCAGTTCTTC. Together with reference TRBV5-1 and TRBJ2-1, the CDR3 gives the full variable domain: KAGVTQTPRYLIKTRGQQVTLSCSPISGHRSVSWYQQTPGQGLQFLFEYFSETQRNKGNFPGRFSGRQFSNSRSEMNVSTLELGDSALYLCASQAGGYNEQFFGPGTRLTVL.

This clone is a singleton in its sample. The CDR3 DNA sequence: TGTGCCAGCAACACTCTTGGGGGACTCTCCTACGAGCAGTACTTC. It encodes CASNTLGGLSYEQYF. The chain uses TRBV27 and TRBJ2-7; weak D call: TRBD2 (6 bases). The CDR3 sequence is 15 residues long. Per the germline V gene, CDR1 is MNHEY and CDR2 is SMNVEV (reference sequence). Trimming cost V 7 bases and J 0 bases, with 16 bases left between them.

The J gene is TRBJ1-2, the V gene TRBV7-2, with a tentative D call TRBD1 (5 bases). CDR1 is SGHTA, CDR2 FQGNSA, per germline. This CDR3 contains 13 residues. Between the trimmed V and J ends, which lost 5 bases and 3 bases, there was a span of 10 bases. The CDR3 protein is CASSRTPYYGYTF. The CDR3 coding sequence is TGTGCCAGCAGCCGGACACCGTACTATGGCTACACCTTC.